This record covers a single T cell receptor beta chain. It lacks a known antigen. No much larger clone is present one base from it, and per-base qualities are unavailable. Patients with a history of autoimmune disease or receiving systemic immunosuppression were excluded from the trial. Peripheral blood for TCR sequencing was collected from all dose cohorts at baseline, on cycle 4 day 1, and on cycle 7 day 1. Samples were obtained from an open-label, multicenter, first-in-human phase I dose-escalation trial of ivuxolimab. Adults with locally advanced or metastatic melanoma, renal cell carcinoma, hepatocellular carcinoma or head and neck squamous cell carcinoma were enrolled in the trial. CD4+ and CD8+ T cells were sorted separately from peripheral blood before TCR sequencing. For sequencing of the TCRbeta CDR3 region, genomic DNA was extracted from the sorted cells. The immunoSEQ Assay was used to sequence the TCRbeta CDR3 regions. TCRdb retrieved this table from immuneACCESS and kept in-frame rearrangements only. Not all clones are present; in checked studies, unresolved V genes account for under half, and no reason is known for the remainder. The sample data list about 58,000 clones, and approximately 80% of these were observed just once. Roughly 1.6% of the sample is taken by the ten largest.

This sample is part of a study of OX40 agonist ivuxolimab in advanced cancers. For context, the study as a whole: Ivuxolimab, which targeted the costimulatory receptor OX40 (CD134), was an agonistic, fully human IgG2 monoclonal antibody. Peripheral TCRbeta sequencing aimed to test whether ivuxolimab altered TCR sequence diversity and caused clonal T-cell expansion. Intravenous ivuxolimab was administered to patients every 2 weeks at six dose levels: 0.01, 0.1, 0.3, 1.5, 3 and 10 mg/kg. Prior anti-PD-1, anti-PD-L1 or anti-CTLA-4 therapy was permitted, and approximately 42% of dose-escalation patients had received checkpoint inhibitors. In the dose-escalation cohort, more than 75% of patients were male, and the mean age was around 60 years, with a range of 23 to 79. Among the approximately 50 dose-escalation patients, 19 had hepatocellular carcinoma, roughly 15 melanoma, 9 renal cell carcinoma and 9 head and neck cancer. Partial responses occurred in three dose-escalation patients, of whom one had hepatocellular carcinoma and two had cutaneous melanoma. The monotherapy dose-escalation portion (N of about 49 patients) of the phase I ivuxolimab trial is reported in the paper.

Counted from cysteine to phenylalanine, this CDR3 has 15 amino acids. Of all the DNA, just the CDR3 is kept, 45 bases in frame from base 1. From a lookup of the germline V gene, CDR1 and CDR2 are LGHNA and YNFKEQ. V is reduced by 4 bases and J by 7 bases, leaving a spacing of 19 bases between them. The paper as a whole reports these results and caveats: Partial responders in the 0.1-3.0 mg/kg groups had among the lowest normalized peripheral clonal expansion, especially among CD8+ T cells. After ivuxolimab, more expanded clones were found on average in CD8+ T cells than in CD4+ T cells. Which antigens the clonally expanded peripheral T cells were specific for was not determined. Low levels of normalized T-cell clonal expansion were also shown by some nonresponding patients. Clonal expansion of both CD4+ and CD8+ blood T cells was observed from baseline to week 6 at doses 0.1 to 3.0 mg/kg.

The sequence was collected from an adult with an advanced solid tumor such as melanoma, head and neck, liver or kidney cancer. The receptor chain draws on TRBV4-2 and TRBJ1-2; 5 matching bases give a weak D call of TRBD1. Sequenced here: CD4+ or CD8+ T cells sorted from blood, sampled in a trial of the OX40 agonist ivuxolimab. The CDR3 has the sequence CASSPGGQGSFGYTF. Here is the DNA: TGTGCCAGCAGCCCAGGTGGGCAGGGAAGCTTTGGCTACACCTTC.